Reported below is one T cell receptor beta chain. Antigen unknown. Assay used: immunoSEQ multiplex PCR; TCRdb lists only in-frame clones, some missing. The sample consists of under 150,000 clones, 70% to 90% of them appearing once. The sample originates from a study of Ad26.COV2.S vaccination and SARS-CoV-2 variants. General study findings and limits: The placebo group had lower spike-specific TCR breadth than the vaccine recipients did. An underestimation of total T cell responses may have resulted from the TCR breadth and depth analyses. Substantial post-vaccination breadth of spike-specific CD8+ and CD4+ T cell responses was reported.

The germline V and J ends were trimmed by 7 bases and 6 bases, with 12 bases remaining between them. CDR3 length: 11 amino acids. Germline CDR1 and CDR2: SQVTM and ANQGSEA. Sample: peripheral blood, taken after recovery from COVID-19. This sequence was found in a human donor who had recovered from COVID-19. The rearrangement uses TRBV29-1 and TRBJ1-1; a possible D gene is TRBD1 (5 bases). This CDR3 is CSANKGPEAFF. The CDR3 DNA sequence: TGCAGCGCTAACAAGGGGCCTGAAGCTTTCTTT.